A single sample gave rise to the 27 T cell receptor beta chains below, sequenced in a study of follicular helper T cells after annual influenza vaccination. Time point indicated: 2014-2015 season, 7 days after vaccination. Measured with immunoSEQ multiplex PCR; TCRdb has only the in-frame clones, and not every one. The table lists roughly 9,000 clones, about four fifths of them singletons. This specimen was CXCR5- memory CD4+ T cells sorted from blood, taken 7 days after influenza vaccination. The receptors originated from an adult who received the influenza vaccine.

In DNA, the CDR3 is TGCGCCAGCAGCTTGGCCGGGCGAAGCGGCACAGATACGCAGTATTTT. It yields the protein CASSLAGRSGTDTQYF. The genes are TRBV5-1 and TRBJ2-3; D uncertain. The CDR3 sequence is 16 residues long. The ends were cut back, 0 bases at V and 1 base at J, with 12 bases in the middle. The V gene's germline CDR1 is SGHRS and CDR2 YFSETQ.

This chain's CDR3 is CASSEVVVGQGAYGYTF. For the CDR3, the DNA is TGTGCCAGCAGTGAAGTAGTAGTGGGACAGGGGGCATATGGCTACACCTTC. V is TRBV2 and J is TRBJ1-2, with TRBD1 matching over 12 bases. Germline-derived CDR1 and CDR2 are SNHLY and FYNNEI. The CDR3 is made up of 17 amino acids. V dropped 1 base and J dropped 5; count of bases not matched to a gene: 8.

The V call is TRBV5-4, the J call TRBJ2-1; D is tentatively TRBD1 or TRBD2 (5 bases each). Trimming took off 2 bases at V and 5 bases at J, with 11 bases between the two ends. The CDR3 has 14 amino acids. Germline lookup yields CDR1 SGHNT and CDR2 YYREEE (reference sequence). As DNA, the CDR3 is TGTGCCAGCAGCTTTCCTGGGACGGACAATGAGCAGTTCTTC. It is translated as CASSFPGTDNEQFF.

The V and J genes are TRBV7-2 and TRBJ1-2; D is unclear. The germline CDR1 and CDR2 sequences are SGHTA and FQGNSA. The CDR3 sequence is 13 residues long. V lost 3 bases and J lost 5, with 10 bases in between. The CDR3 coding sequence is TGTGCCAGCAGCTTCCCACAACTATATGGCTACACCTTC. It yields the protein CASSFPQLYGYTF.

V is TRBV7-3 and J is TRBJ1-4; the D is unclear. Trimming took 5 bases from V and 7 from J, leaving 11 bases between them. The germline CDR1 and CDR2 sequences are SGHTA and FQGTGA. This CDR3 is 13 amino acids long. In nucleotides, the CDR3 is TGTGCCAGCAGCCAACGACGGGGTGAAAAACTGTTTTTT. Its protein is CASSQRRGEKLFF.

V usage is TRBV19 and J usage is TRBJ2-4, with 7 bases fitting TRBD1. J gave up 7 bases and V 5 bases, and 11 bases lay outside the gene matches. The CDR3 runs 15 residues. Germline CDR1 is LNHDA and CDR2 is SQIVND (reference sequence). The CDR3 loop is CASSRDRGLVNIQYF. CDR3 sequence (DNA): TGTGCCAGTAGTCGGGACAGAGGGTTGGTTAACATTCAGTACTTC.

The chain combines TRBV10-3 with TRBJ2-3, with TRBD1 identical over 10 bases. This CDR3 is built from 15 residues. Per the germline V gene, CDR1 is ENHRY and CDR2 is SYGVKD. The V segment lost 7 bases and the J segment 3 bases; nucleotides outside the gene matches: 7. In DNA form, the CDR3 reads TGTGCCATCAAACGCGACAGGGGGCTGACAGATACGCAGTATTTT. Its translation: CAIKRDRGLTDTQYF.

This clone is a singleton in its sample. The V and J genes are TRBV10-3 and TRBJ2-6; 10 bases fit TRBD1. The CDR3 sequence is 16 residues long. Looked up from germline, CDR1 is ENHRY and CDR2 is SYGVKD. J lost 7 bases, V lost 6 bases, and 9 bases had no gene match. The CDR3 reads CAIRGTGALGANVLTF. In nucleotides, the CDR3 is TGTGCCATCAGGGGGACAGGGGCCTTAGGTGCCAACGTCCTGACTTTC.

The chain links TRBV11-3 to TRBJ2-7; 11 nucleotides match TRBD1. V dropped 3 bases and J dropped 1; count of bases not matched to a gene: 2. The CDR3 consists of 15 residues. Germline V gene lookup returns CDR1 SGHNT and CDR2 YENEEA. In nucleotides, the CDR3 is TGTGCCAGCAGCTTTGGGACAGGGGGGTCCTACGAGCAGTACTTC. Translated, it gives CASSFGTGGSYEQYF.

This clone was seen a handful of times. The chain recombines TRBV7-9 with TRBJ1-2; D is unclear. V lost 1 base, J lost 7 bases, and 4 bases lay in between. This CDR3 has 11 amino acids. Germline V gene sequence: CDR1 SEHNR, CDR2 FQNEAQ (reference sequence). The CDR3 here is CASSLEGGYTF. CDR3 coding DNA: TGTGCCAGCAGCTTAGAGGGTGGCTACACCTTC.

This clone was counted once. CDR3 coding DNA: TGTGCCAGCAGCCAGACAGGGGGAAAAGAGACCCAGTACTTC. Amino acid sequence: CASSQTGGKETQYF. The chain employs TRBV7-6 and TRBJ2-5; TRBD1 matches at 9 bases. Germline loops: CDR1 SGHVS, CDR2 FNYEAQ. Losses at the gene ends were 5 bases for V and 3 bases for J; bases not matched to a gene: 4. CDR3 size: 14 residues.

The chain carries TRBV19 and TRBJ1-5; tentatively, D is TRBD1 (6 bases). V lost 9 bases, J lost 6 bases, and 24 bases lay in between. CDR3 length: 16 residues. Germline CDR1 and CDR2: LNHDA and SQIVND (reference sequence). In nucleotides, the CDR3 is TGTGCCAGCGAAGTAACGGGAGGGGGAATTGGTCAGCCCCAGCATTTT. It translates to CASEVTGGGIGQPQHF. Full variable domain (outside the CDR3, taken from reference TRBV19 and TRBJ1-5): DGGITQSPKYLFRKEGQNVTLSCEQNLNHDAMYWYRQDPGQGLRLIYYSQIVNDFQKGDIAEGYSVSREKKESFPLTVTSAQKNPTAFYLCASEVTGGGIGQPQHFGDGTRLSIL.

This clone was picked up one time. This chain joins TRBV5-1 and TRBJ2-5; D perhaps matches TRBD1 (6 bases). This CDR3 spans 14 amino acids. Trimming took off 4 bases at V and 1 base at J, with 11 bases between the two ends. Germline-derived CDR1 and CDR2 are SGHRS and YFSETQ. The CDR3 DNA follows: TGCGCCAGCAGCGTTGGGACACCCCAAGAGACCCAGTACTTC. Translated, it gives CASSVGTPQETQYF. Together with reference TRBV5-1 and TRBJ2-5, the CDR3 gives the full variable domain: KAGVTQTPRYLIKTRGQQVTLSCSPISGHRSVSWYQQTPGQGLQFLFEYFSETQRNKGNFPGRFSGRQFSNSRSEMNVSTLELGDSALYLCASSVGTPQETQYFGPGTRLLVL.

The chain has TRBV7-9 and TRBJ2-2; D is unclear. Between the trimmed V and J ends, which lost 5 bases and 9 bases, there was a span of 10 bases. Germline-derived CDR1 and CDR2 are SEHNR and FQNEAQ (reference sequence). This CDR3 has 12 amino acids. The CDR3 reads CASSPAARELFF. In DNA, the CDR3 is TGTGCCAGCAGCCCCGCCGCCCGGGAGCTGTTTTTT.

In its sample, this clone was seen a few times. Germline is not matched at one junction end, which may reflect a read error. The rearrangement links TRBV4-1 to TRBJ2-7; D possibly matches TRBD1 or TRBD2 (5 bases each). The germline V gene encodes CDR1 MGHRA and CDR2 YSYEKL. There are 18 residues in the CDR3. The CDR3, as DNA: TGCGCCAGCAGCAAAGACCATGGGACCGGGACGGACTCCTACGAGCAGTACTTC. Translating it yields CASSKDHGTGTDSYEQYF.

The chain couples TRBV27 to TRBJ2-1, with D possibly being TRBD1 (5 bases). V gave up 4 bases and J gave up 7 bases, with 11 bases separating them. The CDR3 is 13 residues long. Germline V gives CDR1 MNHEY, CDR2 SMNVEV (reference sequence). CDR3 loop: CASSSQGWNEQFF. CDR3 DNA: TGTGCCAGCAGTTCGCAGGGTTGGAATGAGCAGTTCTTC.

This chain uses TRBV9 with TRBJ2-2; 8 positions match TRBD1. This CDR3 is built from 19 residues. Per germline, CDR1 SGDLS and CDR2 YYNGEE. J lost 7 bases, V lost 1 base, and 18 bases had no gene match. The CDR3 region has the DNA TGTGCCAGCAGCGTAACCGATGTCTACGGACAGGGAAATATCGGGGAGCTGTTTTTT. Encoded protein: CASSVTDVYGQGNIGELFF.

The chain carries TRBV18 and TRBJ1-5; a weak D match, TRBD1 (6 bases). Germline V gene data show CDR1 as KGHSH and CDR2 as LQKENI. This CDR3 comprises 14 residues. Trimming pared 4 bases from V and 2 bases from J, leaving 9 bases between. The CDR3 here is CASSLGQRNQPQHF. The CDR3, as DNA: TGTGCCAGCTCACTAGGACAGCGCAATCAGCCCCAGCATTTT.

The gene calls are TRBV2 and TRBJ2-2, with D perhaps matching TRBD1 or TRBD2 (5 bases each). V lost 6 bases to trimming and J lost 4 bases, with 12 bases between them. The CDR3 contains 14 residues. Germline CDR1 reads SNHLY; CDR2 reads FYNNEI. The CDR3 sequence: CASSAGTGTGELFF. CDR3 in DNA: TGTGCCAGCAGCGCCGGGACCGGCACCGGGGAGCTGTTTTTT.

The chain uses TRBV13 and TRBJ2-1; 11 bases are shared with TRBD2. Germline loops: CDR1 PRHDT, CDR2 FYEKMQ (reference sequence). The CDR3 is 20 residues long. The V segment lost 5 bases and the J segment 4 bases; nucleotides outside the gene matches: 19. The CDR3 nucleotides read TGTGCCAGCAGCCCCAGACGGGCTAGCGGGGGGCCAGCGATTTACAATGAGCAGTTCTTC. Translated: CASSPRRASGGPAIYNEQFF.

This rearrangement joins TRBV29-1 to TRBJ1-1, with 7 bases that match TRBD1. CDR1 SQVTM and CDR2 ANQGSEA come from the germline V gene. Germline trimming cut 7 bases from V and 0 bases from J; bases unmatched to any gene: 8. The CDR3 loop spans 14 amino acids. The CDR3, as DNA: TGCAGCGCCACAGGGGACTCCATGAACACTGAAGCTTTCTTT. It yields the protein CSATGDSMNTEAFF.

The genes are TRBV4-3 and TRBJ2-6, with TRBD2 matching over 7 bases. Germline V lookup: CDR1 LGHNA, CDR2 YSLEER. The CDR3 has 17 residues. Trimming took 4 bases from V and 0 from J; bases not matched to a gene: 6. The CDR3 loop is CASSRTRGSSGANVLTF. DNA of the CDR3: TGCGCCAGCAGCCGGACTAGAGGGAGCTCTGGGGCCAACGTCCTGACTTTC.

The chain has TRBV19 and TRBJ2-1; tentatively, D is TRBD2 (5 bases). Deletions cut 4 bases from V and 8 bases from J, with 18 bases between. Germline V gene sequence: CDR1 LNHDA, CDR2 SQIVND (reference sequence). This CDR3 is 15 amino acids long. In nucleotides, the CDR3 is TGTGCCAGTAGTACGGTCGGACTCCCCGTGGATGAGCAGTTCTTC. It yields the protein CASSTVGLPVDEQFF.

This clone was observed a single time. The rearrangement links TRBV27 to TRBJ2-1, with D tentatively TRBD1 (7 bases). V shed 4 bases and J shed 9 bases, with 16 bases lying between them. The CDR3 has 14 residues. The germline V gene has CDR1 MNHEY and CDR2 SMNVEV (reference sequence). The CDR3 spells CASSSQGGLGEQFF. The CDR3 DNA reads as TGTGCCAGCAGTTCGCAGGGGGGCTTAGGTGAGCAGTTCTTC.

The J gene is TRBJ2-5, the V gene TRBV7-2, with D hard to call. The germline V gene has CDR1 SGHTA and CDR2 FQGNSA. V lost 5 bases, J lost 2 bases, and 3 bases lay in between. The CDR3 length is 11 residues. The CDR3 protein is CASSIQETQYF. The CDR3 region has the DNA TGTGCCAGCAGCATTCAAGAGACCCAGTACTTC.

The V gene is TRBV25-1, the J gene TRBJ2-4; 7 bases match TRBD1. V gave up 9 bases and J gave up 5 bases; unmatched junction bases: 10. The CDR3 covers 14 residues. CDR1 is MGHDK, CDR2 SYGVNS, per germline. The CDR3 DNA sequence: TGTGCCAGTACGGTTCAGGGGGTGGAAAACATTCAGTACTTC. Amino acid sequence: CASTVQGVENIQYF.

V gene TRBV5-1 combines with J gene TRBJ1-2; D is perhaps TRBD1 (6 bases). The CDR3 runs 14 residues. Germline-derived CDR1 and CDR2 are SGHRS and YFSETQ. V gave up 0 bases and J gave up 2 bases, with 8 bases separating them. The CDR3 region is CASSLGTENYGYTF. CDR3 sequence (DNA): TGCGCCAGCAGCTTGGGGACAGAAAACTATGGCTACACCTTC.